Each of the 6 T cell receptor beta chains below was sequenced from the same sample in a study of T cells in tuberculosis. TCRdb's table, derived via immunoSEQ multiplex PCR, lists solely in-frame clones and lacks some. The table shows 20,000 to 25,000 clones, with almost 97% occurring only once. Sequencing input: PBMCs. All receptors derive from a donor between 10 and 29 years old with latent tuberculosis or without tuberculosis infection.

The chain has TRBV15 and TRBJ2-1, with D possibly matching TRBD2 (5 bases). The CDR3 runs 17 residues. Germline CDR1 LNHNV, CDR2 YYDKDF (reference sequence). V was shortened by 0 bases and J by 5 bases, with 17 bases between the two germline ends. The DNA of the CDR3 is TGTGCCACCAGCAGAGATCTTATGGCGGAGGAAAACAATGAGCAGTTCTTC. Amino acids: CATSRDLMAEENNEQFF.

V usage is TRBV4-1 and J usage is TRBJ2-7, with TRBD1 matching over 7 bases. The CDR3 has 15 amino acids. CDR1 and CDR2 (germline): MGHRA, YSYEKL. V shed 1 base, J shed 3 bases, and the junction held 6 bases outside the gene matches. The CDR3 nucleotides read TGCGCCAGCAGCCAAGGCCGGGACAGCCACTACGAGCAGTACTTC. Translated, it gives CASSQGRDSHYEQYF.

The chain uses TRBV6-4 and TRBJ2-3, with 8 bases lining up with TRBD2. Losses at the gene ends were 2 bases for V and 1 base for J; bases not matched to a gene: 2. This CDR3 comprises 15 residues. Germline CDR1 MRHNA, CDR2 SNTAGT. CDR3 sequence: CASSDGSGGTDTQYF. CDR3 nucleotide sequence: TGTGCCAGCAGTGACGGTAGCGGGGGCACAGATACGCAGTATTTT.

The rearrangement links TRBV11-2 to TRBJ2-5; 7 bases match TRBD1. The CDR3 is 16 amino acids. Germline CDR1 SGHAT, CDR2 FQNNGV. V dropped 4 bases and J dropped 2; count of bases not matched to a gene: 10. CDR3 region: CASSSLDRVGQETQYF. The CDR3 DNA reads as TGTGCCAGCAGCTCCTTAGACAGGGTGGGTCAAGAGACCCAGTACTTC.

In its sample, this clone was seen once. The J gene is TRBJ2-1, the V gene TRBV30, with 13 bases aligning to TRBD2. Germline V gives CDR1 GTSNPN, CDR2 SVGIG (reference sequence). This CDR3 spans 14 amino acids. The V gene end was trimmed by 5 bases and the J gene end by 6 bases; junction bases not matched to a gene: 4. CDR3 DNA sequence: TGTGCCTGGCGGGGACTAGCGGGAATCAATGAGCAGTTCTTC. Its translation: CAWRGLAGINEQFF.

This clone was counted once. The J gene is TRBJ1-1, the V gene TRBV10-1; the D gene is possibly TRBD1 (6 bases). CDR3 length equals 15 residues. Germline V gene sequence: CDR1 WNHNN, CDR2 SYGVQD (reference sequence). Between the trimmed V and J ends, which lost 6 bases and 6 bases, there was a span of 20 bases. The CDR3 reads CASSLTGRYGSEAFF. The CDR3 DNA is TGCGCCAGCAGCCTGACAGGAAGATATGGATCTGAAGCTTTCTTT.